This T cell receptor beta chain is drawn from a study of vaccination and CD4 T cells after COVID-19. Study as a whole: The interval from dose two to post-vaccine sampling had a median of approximately 73 days, and it ranged from 14 to 241. Overlapping spike peptides of SARS-CoV-2, HCoV-NL63, HCoV-OC43 and HCoV-229E stimulated the cells. Culture controls were given either a CEFX pool, an HIV-1 Nef pool, or no peptide.

This clonotype was picked up a small number of times. Its cognate antigen is unknown. At the Johns Hopkins FTIC core, DNA taken from cultured CD4+ T cells was sequenced by way of the Oncomine TCR Beta short-read assay. TCRdb called the PCR reads again in MiXCR, with one record for every CDR3 protein. The table lists about 7,200 distinct CDR3 sequences, around 46% of them singletons, with about 25% in the top ten. V gave up 3 bases and J gave up 5 bases, with 11 bases separating them. The CDR3 is 14 residues long. Per the germline V gene, CDR1 is MDHEN and CDR2 is SYDVKM. Stated treatment: approximately 9-day PBMC culture with coronavirus spike peptide pools or control peptides (ViraFEST assay). Investigators obtained the unexposed donor's CD4+ T cells before the COVID-19 pandemic (2011-2018). CD4+ T cells were isolated by negative selection after more than 8 days of culture.

The TCR comes from a human donor in good health. The chain is built from TRBV28 and TRBJ1-5; the D is unclear. Material: CD4+ T cells from blood, cultured in vitro. CDR3 in amino acids: CASSFEGSYQPQHF. In DNA, the CDR3 is TGTGCCAGCAGTTTTGAGGGCTCATATCAGCCCCAGCATTTT.